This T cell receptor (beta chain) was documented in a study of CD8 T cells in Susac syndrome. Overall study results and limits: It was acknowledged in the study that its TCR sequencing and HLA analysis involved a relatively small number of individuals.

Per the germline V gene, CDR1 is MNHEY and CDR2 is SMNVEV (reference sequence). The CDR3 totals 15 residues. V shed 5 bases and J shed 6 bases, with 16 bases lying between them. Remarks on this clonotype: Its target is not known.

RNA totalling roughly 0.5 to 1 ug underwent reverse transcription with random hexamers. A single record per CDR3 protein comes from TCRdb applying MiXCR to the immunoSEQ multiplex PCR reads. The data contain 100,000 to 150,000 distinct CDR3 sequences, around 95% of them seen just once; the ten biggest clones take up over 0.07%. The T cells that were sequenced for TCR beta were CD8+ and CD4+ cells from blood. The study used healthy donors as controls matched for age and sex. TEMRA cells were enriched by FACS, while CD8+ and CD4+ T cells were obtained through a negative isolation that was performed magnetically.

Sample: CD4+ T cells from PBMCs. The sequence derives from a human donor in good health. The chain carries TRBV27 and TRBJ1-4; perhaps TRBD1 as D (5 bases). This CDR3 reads CASSSNRAGDEKLFF. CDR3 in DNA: TGTGCCAGCAGTAGCAATCGCGCGGGGGATGAAAAACTGTTTTTT.